What follows are 28 T cell receptor beta chains derived from one specimen sequenced in a study of blood T cells in healthy people across ages. A second PCR, run for roughly 7 to 11 cycles, used a sample-barcoded 5' primer plus a J-beta primer mix. TCRdb recomputed calls from the 5' RACE reads with MiXCR, one row per CDR3 protein. The repertoire holds 600,000 to 850,000 distinct CDR3 sequences, with roughly 25% as singletons. These data were likewise used in another study, on T cells of mothers and their children.

Sequencing was carried out using blood. The receptor source for this set is a boy younger than 18 in good health.

In its sample, this clonotype was seen a few times. CDR3 coding DNA: TGCGCCAGCAGCCCTCTTAGCGGGAGTAGCTCCTACGAGCAGTACTTC. This gives the protein CASSPLSGSSSYEQYF. The V and J genes are TRBV4-1 and TRBJ2-7; 9 positions match TRBD2. The length of the CDR3 is 16 residues. V trimming: 4 bases; J trimming: 0 bases; junction bases outside the gene matches: 7. Germline V gene lookup returns CDR1 MGHRA and CDR2 YSYEKL.

This sequence joins TRBV7-2 and TRBJ1-6, with TRBD1 matching 10 bases. In germline, CDR1 is SGHTA, CDR2 FQGNSA. The trim removed 5 bases at V and 4 bases at J, leaving 2 bases unmatched. There are 15 residues in the CDR3. DNA for the CDR3: TGTGCCAGCAGCCGGGGACAGGGGTATAATTCACCCCTCCACTTT. This gives the protein CASSRGQGYNSPLHF.

This clonotype was recorded many times. J is TRBJ1-5 and V is TRBV3-1; possible D gene TRBD1, 6 bases. The germline CDR1 and CDR2 sequences are LGHDT and YNNKEL (reference sequence). The CDR3 is 14 residues long. V was cut by 4 bases and J by 4 bases, with 11 bases left in between. The CDR3 loop is CASSLGQKNQPQHF. The CDR3 nucleotides are TGTGCCAGCAGCCTCGGACAGAAGAATCAGCCCCAGCATTTT. The complete variable domain, with remaining parts taken from reference TRBV3-1 and TRBJ1-5, reads DTAVSQTPKYLVTQMGNDKSIKCEQNLGHDTMYWYKQDSKKFLKIMFSYNNKELIINETVPNRFSPKSPDKAHLNLHINSLELGDSAVYFCASSLGQKNQPQHFGDGTRLSIL.

This clonotype was seen ten or more times. V usage is TRBV29-1 and J usage is TRBJ2-7; D gene uncertain. Germline V gene data show CDR1 as SQVTM and CDR2 as ANQGSEA. V gave up 4 bases and J gave up 2 bases, with 15 bases separating them. The CDR3 has 14 amino acids. CDR3 sequence (DNA): TGCAGCGTTGTTGGTCTGGTAGCCCCCTACGAGCAGTACTTC. Translating gives CSVVGLVAPYEQYF.

The V gene is TRBV9, the J gene TRBJ1-3, with 8 bases fitting TRBD1. V was clipped by 3 bases and J by 3 bases; unmatched bases: 2. This CDR3 has 14 amino acids. From germline, CDR1 is SGDLS and CDR2 YYNGEE. The CDR3 DNA follows: TGTGCCAGCAGCGCGGGACAGGATGGAAACACCATATATTTT. Translation: CASSAGQDGNTIYF.

The rearrangement uses TRBV29-1 and TRBJ2-7; 8 nucleotides agree with TRBD2. The junction had 8 bases not matched to a gene; V was cut back by 4 bases and J by 6 bases. CDR3 length: 13 amino acids. Per the germline V gene, CDR1 is SQVTM and CDR2 is ANQGSEA. The CDR3 loop reads CSVGSGSGPEQYF. DNA for the CDR3: TGCAGCGTTGGCAGCGGGAGTGGTCCCGAGCAGTACTTC.

The V gene is TRBV3-1, the J gene TRBJ1-5; possible D gene TRBD1, 5 bases. Germline V gene sequence: CDR1 LGHDT, CDR2 YNNKEL (reference sequence). CDR3 length: 14 amino acids. V dropped 3 bases and J dropped 9 bases, with 15 bases sitting between them. DNA of the CDR3: TGTGCCAGCAGCCACCAGGGTCCACGAGCGCCCCAGCATTTT. Translation gives CASSHQGPRAPQHF.

The sample holds a few counts of this clonotype. The gene calls are TRBV7-2 and TRBJ1-1; possibly TRBD1 for D (5 bases). V gave up 3 bases and J gave up 5 bases, with 16 bases separating them. Germline-derived CDR1 and CDR2 are SGHTA and FQGNSA. The CDR3 contains 15 residues. CDR3 loop: CASSFIGTGGTEAFF. CDR3 DNA: TGTGCCAGCAGCTTTATCGGGACGGGGGGAACTGAAGCTTTCTTT.

This clonotype was seen more than once but under ten times. This rearrangement joins TRBV6-2 or TRBV6-3 to TRBJ2-2, with 10 bases matching TRBD2. The CDR3 runs to 18 residues. Germline trimming cut 2 bases from V and 5 bases from J; bases unmatched to any gene: 11. Germline V gives CDR1 MNHEY, CDR2 SVGEGT. CDR3 nucleotide sequence: TGTGCCAGCAGTTACCGTCGCGGGACTAGCGCGCCTACCGGGGAGCTGTTTTTT. It specifies CASSYRRGTSAPTGELFF.

This clonotype was recorded many times. The chain combines TRBV5-1 with TRBJ1-1; D unclear. There are 14 residues in the CDR3. Trimming took off 4 bases at V and 0 bases at J, with 10 bases between the two ends. Germline V lookup: CDR1 SGHRS, CDR2 YFSETQ. In DNA, the CDR3 is TGCGCCAGCAGCCTGGGTGACATGAACACTGAAGCTTTCTTT. Amino acid sequence: CASSLGDMNTEAFF.

The rearrangement uses TRBV20-1 and TRBJ1-1; the match to TRBD1 covers 8 bases. CDR3 length equals 13 residues. Germline CDR1 DFQATT, CDR2 SNEGSKA (reference sequence). Germline trimming cut 7 bases from V and 2 bases from J; bases unmatched to any gene: 6. The CDR3, as DNA: TGCAGTGTTACGACAGGGGTAAACACTGAAGCTTTCTTT. It yields the protein CSVTTGVNTEAFF.

Notes on this clonotype: An end of the junction differs from the germline gene, which may be a read error. The chain is built from TRBV20-1 and TRBJ2-7, with 8 bases matching TRBD1. The CDR3 is made up of 13 amino acids. Germline lookup yields CDR1 DFQATT and CDR2 SNEGSKA (reference sequence). This CDR3 reads CSGFNRGTYGQYF. CDR3 coding DNA: TGCAGTGGCTTTAACAGGGGGACCTACGGGCAGTACTTC.

The chain joins TRBV9 to TRBJ2-7; a possible D gene is TRBD2 (6 bases). Germline V gives CDR1 SGDLS, CDR2 YYNGEE. CDR3 length: 15 amino acids. Trimming stripped 0 bases from V and 4 bases from J, with 14 bases between. CDR3 DNA: TGTGCCAGCAGCGTAGAATCGGGGGTTGGGTACGAGCAGTACTTC. It codes for CASSVESGVGYEQYF.

The chain joins TRBV12-3 or TRBV12-4 to TRBJ2-3; unclear D gene. Trimming removed 3 bases at V and 4 bases at J, with 5 bases between. CDR3 length: 12 amino acids. CDR3 residues: CASSFSSDTQYF. Here the CDR3 DNA reads TGTGCCAGCAGTTTCAGCTCAGATACGCAGTATTTT.

The chain links TRBV4-2 to TRBJ1-2; no clear D. This CDR3 spans 13 amino acids. Germline CDR1 and CDR2: LGHNA and YNFKEQ. With 1 base removed from V and 5 bases from J, the gap between germline ends came to 8 bases. The CDR3 reads CASSQGTEYGYTF. The CDR3 DNA follows: TGTGCCAGCAGCCAAGGGACGGAATATGGCTACACCTTC.

J is TRBJ1-1 and V is TRBV7-2; TRBD1 might be the D (6 bases). The V and J ends lost 5 bases and 1 base respectively, with 17 bases between them. This CDR3 contains 16 residues. Germline CDR1 and CDR2: SGHTA and FQGNSA. CDR3 DNA sequence: TGTGCCAGCAGCCCCTGGGGGGGCGGTCCGAACACTGAAGCTTTCTTT. This translates into CASSPWGGGPNTEAFF.

The gene calls are TRBV20-1 and TRBJ2-1, with 10 bases lining up with TRBD2. The end of the DNA is better explained by TRBJ2-7, so the J call may be wrong. Germline V gene lookup returns CDR1 DFQATT and CDR2 SNEGSKA (reference sequence). This CDR3 is 15 amino acids long. CDR3 protein: CSARVLAGLPYEQYF. The DNA for the CDR3 is TGCAGTGCTAGAGTACTAGCGGGGTTACCCTACGAGCAGTACTTC.

The chain carries TRBV7-9 and TRBJ2-2; 9 bases map to TRBD1. Germline trimming cut 3 bases from V and 5 bases from J; bases unmatched to any gene: 7. Looked up from germline, CDR1 is SEHNR and CDR2 is FQNEAQ (reference sequence). The length of the CDR3 is 16 residues. CDR3 coding DNA: TGTGCCAGCAGCTTGTTACAGGGGGCGCGGACCGGGGAGCTGTTTTTT. Translation: CASSLLQGARTGELFF.

The table lists this clonotype with many counts. J is TRBJ1-2 and V is TRBV9; TRBD1 matches 7 bases. The length of the CDR3 is 13 residues. Germline V CDR1 and CDR2: SGDLS, YYNGEE. J was trimmed by 3 bases and V by 4 bases; bases with no gene match: 3. The CDR3 region is CASSPQGDYGYTF. The CDR3 bases are TGTGCCAGCAGCCCGCAGGGGGACTATGGCTACACCTTC.

J is TRBJ2-2 and V is TRBV7-2; 11 bases align to TRBD2. The junction had 3 bases not matched to a gene; V was cut back by 5 bases and J by 7 bases. The length of the CDR3 is 14 residues. Germline assignment: CDR1 SGHTA and CDR2 FQGNSA. The CDR3 here is CASSGLAGGGELFF. As DNA, the CDR3 is TGTGCCAGCAGCGGGCTAGCGGGAGGCGGGGAGCTGTTTTTT.

This clonotype has a count of ten or more. The J gene is TRBJ2-1, the V gene TRBV7-3, with TRBD2 matching 9 bases. With V trimmed by 2 bases and J by 8 bases, 7 bases remained unmatched. This CDR3 is 15 amino acids long. CDR1 and CDR2 from the germline V gene are SGHTA and FQGTGA. CDR3 DNA: TGTGCCAGCAGCTTAGCGGGAGGGCGCTTCGATGAGCAGTTCTTC. Translation gives CASSLAGGRFDEQFF.

In this sample, this clonotype turned up a few times. The chain is built from TRBV2 and TRBJ1-2; D is undetermined. Germline CDR1 is SNHLY and CDR2 is FYNNEI. V was clipped by 2 bases and J by 7 bases, with 11 bases between them. The CDR3 loop spans 13 amino acids. CDR3 amino acids: CASSETTASGYTF. The CDR3 nucleotides read TGTGCCAGCAGTGAAACTACAGCAAGTGGCTACACCTTC. Full variable domain (remainder filled in from reference TRBV2 and TRBJ1-2): EPEVTQTPSHQVTQMGQEVILRCVPISNHLYFYWYRQILGQKVEFLVSFYNNEISEKSEIFDDQFSVERPDGSNFTLKIRSTKLEDSAMYFCASSETTASGYTFGSGTRLTVV.

This clonotype was seen more than once but under ten times. Germline is not matched at one junction end, which may reflect a read error. The chain couples TRBV28 to TRBJ2-5, with a weak D call TRBD2 (5 bases). CDR1 and CDR2 (germline): MDHEN, SYDVKM. The CDR3 covers 17 residues. CDR3 residues: CASSLPPQRRRNNERFF. The CDR3 coding sequence is TGTGCCAGCAGTTTACCTCCCCAGCGGAGACGTAACAATGAGCGGTTCTTC.

This clonotype has just a few counts. V gene TRBV7-2 combines with J gene TRBJ2-5; D may match TRBD1 or TRBD2 (5 bases each). V dropped 7 bases and J dropped 5 bases, with 11 bases sitting between them. Germline lookup yields CDR1 SGHTA and CDR2 FQGNSA. The CDR3 loop spans 12 amino acids. The DNA for the CDR3 is TGTGCCAGCACCATGTGGGGGGAGACCCAGTACTTC. It yields the protein CASTMWGETQYF.

This clonotype has a handful of counts. The chain joins TRBV20-1 to TRBJ2-5, with 9 bases fitting TRBD2. The V and J ends lost 3 bases and 5 bases, in that order; junction bases with no gene match: 10. The CDR3 has 15 amino acids. CDR1 is DFQATT, CDR2 SNEGSKA, per germline (reference sequence). The CDR3 nucleotides read TGCAGTGCTAGCCGGGGACTAGCCGGTCGGGAGACCCAGTACTTC. Protein sequence: CSASRGLAGRETQYF.

The rearrangement uses TRBV4-2 and TRBJ2-1; 7 bases map to TRBD2. Germline lookup yields CDR1 LGHNA and CDR2 YNFKEQ. The V and J ends lost 2 bases and 4 bases, in that order; junction bases with no gene match: 8. The CDR3 has 16 amino acids. The CDR3 here is CASSQSRLAAYNEQFF. The DNA for the CDR3 is TGTGCCAGCAGCCAATCCCGGCTAGCGGCTTACAATGAGCAGTTCTTC.

This clonotype was picked up a small number of times. The final CDR3 position lacks the conserved phenylalanine or tryptophan, pointing to a likely read error. The chain employs TRBV7-9 and TRBJ2-5; TRBD2 is a possible D gene (6 bases). TRBJ2-1 explains the end of the DNA better; the J call may be wrong. This CDR3 spans 15 amino acids. In germline, CDR1 is SEHNR, CDR2 FQNEAQ (reference sequence). CDR3 in DNA: TGTGCCAGCAGCTTACCCGGGAGTCACCCCAATGAGCAGTTCCTC. This encodes CASSLPGSHPNEQFL.

This rearrangement joins TRBV27 to TRBJ2-7; 9 bases are a match to TRBD2. V gave up 2 bases and J gave up 4 bases; unmatched junction bases: 6. CDR3 size: 15 residues. The germline gives CDR1 MNHEY, CDR2 SMNVEV (reference sequence). DNA for the CDR3: TGTGCCAGCAGTTTAATGGCGGGGGGGGGTTACGAGCAGTACTTC. Protein product: CASSLMAGGGYEQYF.